A single sample is the source of the 31 T cell receptor beta chains below, sequenced in a study of cytomegalovirus exposure and HLA in healthy donors. Vbeta (60) and Jbeta (13) primers were used in the PCR. Clones were read by immunoSEQ multiplex PCR, and TCRdb kept only the in-frame ones, dropping some. This sample carries some 150,000 clones, over 60% of them seen once, and the ten largest clones take about 2%. The sequencing input was PBMCs. Receptors originate from a woman in her forties or fifties in good health and CMV-seronegative.

The rearrangement links TRBV27 to TRBJ2-1; 7 bases fit TRBD2. The CDR3 contains 16 residues. Per germline, CDR1 MNHEY and CDR2 SMNVEV (reference sequence). V lost 7 bases, J lost 7 bases, and 16 bases stayed unmatched. In DNA form, the CDR3 reads TGTGCCAGCAAACGGCCTAGGGCTAGCGGTACTAATGAGCAGTTCTTC. This encodes CASKRPRASGTNEQFF.

Points on this clone: An end of the junction differs from the germline gene, which may be a read error. The gene calls are TRBV7-7 and TRBJ2-1; 13 bases match TRBD2. Germline V gene lookup returns CDR1 SSHAT and CDR2 FNYEAQ (reference sequence). The CDR3 runs 15 residues. The CDR3 region is CASSAGTSGTNEQFF. In DNA, the CDR3 is TGTGCTAGCAGCGCCGGGACTAGCGGGACGAATGAGCAGTTCTTC.

This clone was detected a few times. The chain uses TRBV4-3 and TRBJ2-1, with 12 nucleotides matching TRBD1. Germline V gene data show CDR1 as LGHNA and CDR2 as YSLEER. CDR3 size: 15 residues. J lost 7 bases, V lost 4 bases, and 5 bases had no gene match. CDR3 protein: CASSPRDRGPNEQFF. The CDR3 nucleotides are TGCGCCAGCAGCCCCCGGGACAGGGGGCCGAATGAGCAGTTCTTC.

Comment on this clone: A read error may produce the germline difference seen at one junction end. The chain employs TRBV7-7 and TRBJ2-2; no clear D. Germline loops: CDR1 SSHAT, CDR2 FNYEAQ (reference sequence). There are 14 residues in the CDR3. Here the CDR3 reads CASSFLSNTGELFF. The DNA for the CDR3 is TGTGCTAGCAGCTTTTTATCGAACACCGGGGAGCTGTTTTTT.

The chain uses TRBV4-2 and TRBJ1-4; 7 bases agree with TRBD1. The CDR3 runs to 15 residues. The ends lost 5 bases at V and 8 bases at J; junction bases unmatched: 11. Germline V lookup: CDR1 LGHNA, CDR2 YNFKEQ. CDR3 loop: CASSSKGAGGEKLFF. In DNA, the CDR3 is TGTGCCAGCAGCTCAAAGGGGGCCGGGGGCGAAAAACTGTTTTTT.

The chain has TRBV2 and TRBJ1-2, with TRBD1 matching 7 bases. The J segment lost 6 bases and the V segment lost 4 bases, leaving 5 bases of the junction unmatched. This CDR3 has 13 amino acids. Germline V gene data show CDR1 as SNHLY and CDR2 as FYNNEI. The CDR3 loop reads CASSATGAHGYTF. The CDR3 nucleotides are TGTGCCAGCAGTGCAACAGGGGCCCATGGCTACACCTTC.

This chain connects TRBV28 to TRBJ1-2, with 8 bases lining up with TRBD1. The CDR3 has 12 amino acids. CDR1 MDHEN and CDR2 SYDVKM come from the germline V gene. The ends lost 11 bases at V and 7 bases at J; junction bases unmatched: 9. As DNA, the CDR3 is TGTGCCGGTGGACAGGGAATGATTGGCTACACCTTC. Protein product: CAGGQGMIGYTF.

J is TRBJ2-1 and V is TRBV10-3; perhaps TRBD1 as D (5 bases). The CDR3 spans 12 residues. V lost 6 bases, J lost 6 bases, and 9 bases lay in between. Germline V gene sequence: CDR1 ENHRY, CDR2 SYGVKD. The DNA of the CDR3 is TGTGCCATCAGCCCTAGGGGCAATGAGCAGTTCTTC. The encoded protein is CAISPRGNEQFF.

V is TRBV4-3 and J is TRBJ1-4; D remains ambiguous. V lost 0 bases, J lost 14 bases, and 16 bases lay in between. Germline CDR1 reads LGHNA; CDR2 reads YSLEER. This CDR3 has 14 residues. The CDR3 here is CASSQDWGGLRLFF. CDR3 nucleotide sequence: TGCGCCAGCAGCCAAGATTGGGGAGGGTTACGGCTGTTTTTT.

This clone was found once. V is TRBV10-3 and J is TRBJ2-7, with a weak D call TRBD1 (5 bases). This CDR3 has 17 amino acids. Trimming took 3 bases from V and 3 from J, leaving 21 bases between them. CDR1 ENHRY and CDR2 SYGVKD come from the germline V gene. This CDR3 reads CAISDNPNPLRGYEQYF. CDR3 sequence (DNA): TGTGCCATCAGTGATAACCCCAATCCGCTTAGGGGCTACGAGCAGTACTTC.

The chain is built from TRBV19 and TRBJ2-2; TRBD1 matches at 11 bases. The germline gives CDR1 LNHDA, CDR2 SQIVND (reference sequence). This CDR3 comprises 16 residues. Unmatched junction bases numbered 5, after V lost 3 bases and J lost 5 bases. CDR3 sequence reads: CASSMQDRGHTGELFF. In DNA form, the CDR3 reads TGTGCCAGTAGTATGCAGGACAGGGGGCATACCGGGGAGCTGTTTTTT.

The chain couples TRBV28 to TRBJ1-1, with 7 bases fitting TRBD1. Germline lookup yields CDR1 MDHEN and CDR2 SYDVKM. This CDR3 has 13 amino acids. The J segment lost 7 bases and the V segment lost 5 bases, leaving 7 bases of the junction unmatched. Here the CDR3 DNA reads TGTGCCAGCAGTAGGGACAGCAATCTTGAAGCTTTCTTT. Protein product: CASSRDSNLEAFF.

The chain has TRBV7-9 and TRBJ1-6, with 11 bases matching TRBD1. J gave up 9 bases and V 5 bases, and 9 bases lay outside the gene matches. The CDR3 spans 16 residues. Germline CDR1 reads SEHNR; CDR2 reads FQNEAQ (reference sequence). The CDR3 is CASSTSGQGVSSPLHF. The CDR3 DNA reads as TGTGCCAGCAGCACGTCGGGACAGGGGGTGAGTTCACCCCTCCACTTT.

V and J are TRBV9 and TRBJ2-7, with D tentatively TRBD2 (5 bases). Germline assignment: CDR1 SGDLS and CDR2 YYNGEE. V lost 0 bases, J lost 2 bases, and 12 bases lay in between. The CDR3 sequence is 15 residues long. CDR3 sequence reads: CASSVEFGGAYEQYF. The CDR3 bases are TGTGCCAGCAGCGTAGAGTTTGGAGGCGCCTACGAGCAGTACTTC.

This chain joins TRBV25-1 and TRBJ2-2; D is uncertain. The germline V gene has CDR1 MGHDK and CDR2 SYGVNS. V lost 8 bases to trimming and J lost 0 bases, with 19 bases between them. The CDR3 extends over 17 amino acids. CDR3 nucleotide sequence: TGTGCCAGCTACTCACCGATGAAAGCCCCGAACACCGGGGAGCTGTTTTTT. This encodes CASYSPMKAPNTGELFF.

This clone has only one observation. The genes are TRBV4-2 and TRBJ2-3; 11 bases fit TRBD2. Germline CDR1 and CDR2: LGHNA and YNFKEQ. Trimming cost V 6 bases and J 5 bases; bases outside gene matches: 7. The CDR3 loop spans 15 amino acids. CDR3 sequence: CASRGTSGRKDTQYF. The CDR3 DNA reads as TGTGCCAGCAGGGGGACTAGCGGCCGCAAAGATACGCAGTATTTT.

The rearrangement links TRBV15 to TRBJ2-7, with TRBD1 matching over 12 bases. Germline CDR1 is LNHNV and CDR2 is YYDKDF (reference sequence). The CDR3 covers 16 residues. Losses at the gene ends were 3 bases for V and 5 bases for J; bases not matched to a gene: 8. The CDR3 DNA reads as TGTGCCACCAGCAGGGGTTCCGGGACAGGGGGCAACGAGCAGTACTTC. The encoded protein is CATSRGSGTGGNEQYF. Filled out from reference TRBV15 and TRBJ2-7, the complete variable domain reads DAMVIQNPRYQVTQFGKPVTLSCSQTLNHNVMYWYQQKSSQAPKLLFHYYDKDFNNEADTPDNFQSRRPNTSFCFLDIRSPGLGDTAMYLCATSRGSGTGGNEQYFGPGTRLTVT.

This rearrangement joins TRBV25-1 to TRBJ2-3; 11 nucleotides match TRBD2. After removal of 3 bases from V and 4 bases from J, the junction contained 3 bases not matched to a gene. The CDR3 contains 15 residues. Germline V lookup: CDR1 MGHDK, CDR2 SYGVNS. The CDR3: CASSDSGGAPDTQYF. The DNA of the CDR3 is TGTGCCAGCAGTGATAGCGGGGGGGCACCAGATACGCAGTATTTT.

This clone came up a few times. The chain employs TRBV10-3 and TRBJ2-1; D possibly corresponds to TRBD1 (6 bases). This CDR3 has 18 amino acids. V dropped 0 bases and J dropped 5 bases, with 20 bases sitting between them. The germline gives CDR1 ENHRY, CDR2 SYGVKD. The CDR3 DNA follows: TGTGCCATCAGTGAGTCGGACCAGGGGATGGGGTGGCACAATGAGCAGTTCTTC. Encoded protein: CAISESDQGMGWHNEQFF.

This clone was recorded a few times. The chain recombines TRBV6-4 with TRBJ2-3; possible D gene TRBD1, 6 bases. Between the trimmed V and J ends, which lost 2 bases and 0 bases, there was a span of 9 bases. The CDR3 is made up of 15 amino acids. From germline, CDR1 is MRHNA and CDR2 SNTAGT. The CDR3 loop is CASSDGQGSTDTQYF. DNA for the CDR3: TGTGCCAGCAGTGACGGGCAGGGGAGCACAGATACGCAGTATTTT.

This clone was seen just once. The V call is TRBV4-2, the J call TRBJ1-5; D not resolved. The CDR3 runs to 14 residues. Germline CDR1 LGHNA, CDR2 YNFKEQ. Trimming cost V 4 bases and J 7 bases, with 14 bases left between them. The CDR3 spells CASSLKLAGQPQHF. The CDR3 nucleotides are TGTGCCAGCAGCCTGAAATTAGCGGGGCAGCCCCAGCATTTT.

The chain carries TRBV28 and TRBJ2-6; 8 bases map to TRBD1. The CDR3 totals 15 residues. Germline V lookup: CDR1 MDHEN, CDR2 SYDVKM. V trimming: 5 bases; J trimming: 4 bases; junction bases outside the gene matches: 4. The CDR3 is CASSQGAGGANVLTF. The CDR3 nucleotides are TGTGCCAGCAGTCAGGGGGCGGGCGGGGCCAACGTCCTGACTTTC.

The J gene is TRBJ2-5, the V gene TRBV5-1; 14 nucleotides align to TRBD2. Germline V gene lookup returns CDR1 SGHRS and CDR2 YFSETQ. The CDR3 is made up of 16 amino acids. V lost 3 bases, J lost 2 bases, and 3 bases stayed unmatched. CDR3 bases: TGCGCCAGCAGCTCGGGACTAGCGGGAGTGCAAGAGACCCAGTACTTC. Translating it yields CASSSGLAGVQETQYF.

The chain has TRBV7-2 and TRBJ1-1, with 7 bases matching TRBD1. V was pared by 1 base and J by 5 bases, with 7 bases of the junction left unmatched. CDR1 and CDR2 (germline): SGHTA, FQGNSA. CDR3 length: 15 amino acids. CDR3 protein: CASSLEVGRGTEAFF. CDR3 nucleotides: TGTGCCAGCAGCTTAGAGGTGGGCAGGGGGACTGAAGCTTTCTTT.

The CDR3 spells CASSFSGLAGGPSENEQFF. In DNA form, the CDR3 reads TGTGCCAGCAGCTTTTCGGGACTAGCGGGAGGGCCCTCTGAAAATGAGCAGTTCTTC. This chain uses TRBV7-6 with TRBJ2-1; 16 bases line up with TRBD2. Germline V gene sequence: CDR1 SGHVS, CDR2 FNYEAQ. J was trimmed by 7 bases and V by 3 bases; bases with no gene match: 12. The CDR3 contains 19 residues.

The genes are TRBV7-2 and TRBJ2-7; 10 bases map to TRBD1. The CDR3 is 14 amino acids. V gave up 3 bases and J gave up 5 bases; unmatched junction bases: 4. The V gene's germline CDR1 is SGHTA and CDR2 FQGNSA. CDR3 DNA: TGTGCCAGCAGCTTGCGGGGACAGGGGAACGAGCAGTACTTC. Encoded protein: CASSLRGQGNEQYF.

About this clone: At one end the junction does not follow the germline gene, possibly because of a read error. J is TRBJ2-7 and V is TRBV7-9, with D tentatively TRBD1 (6 bases). In germline, CDR1 is SEHNR, CDR2 FQNEAQ (reference sequence). The CDR3 loop spans 16 amino acids. CDR3 sequence (DNA): TGTTCCAGCAGCCGCCTCGGGACAACGAACTCCTACGAGCAGTACTTC. Its translation: CSSSRLGTTNSYEQYF.

The chain links TRBV6-5 to TRBJ2-1, with TRBD1 matching 7 bases. The CDR3 sequence is 14 residues long. V was pared by 0 bases and J by 6 bases, with 2 bases of the junction left unmatched. The germline CDR1 and CDR2 sequences are MNHEY and SVGAGI. The CDR3 here is CASSYSGQFNEQFF. CDR3 nucleotides: TGTGCCAGCAGTTACTCGGGACAGTTCAATGAGCAGTTCTTC.

This clone appeared a few times. The J gene is TRBJ1-5, the V gene TRBV27, with 7 bases lining up with TRBD1. V gave up 3 bases and J gave up 9 bases; unmatched junction bases: 5. The CDR3 has 13 amino acids. CDR1 and CDR2 (germline): MNHEY, SMNVEV (reference sequence). This CDR3 reads CASSFRQGGPQHF. CDR3 DNA sequence: TGTGCCAGCAGTTTCCGACAGGGAGGGCCCCAGCATTTT.

With respect to this clone: A read error may account for a junction end that differs from germline. This rearrangement joins TRBV7-9 to TRBJ2-7; perhaps TRBD2 as D (7 bases). Germline V lookup: CDR1 SEHNR, CDR2 FQNEAQ (reference sequence). The CDR3 has 18 amino acids. CDR3 region: CASSYRAGRELASDEQYF. For the CDR3, the DNA is TGTGCCAGCAGCTACAGGGCCGGGCGGGAGTTGGCCTCCGACGAGCAGTACTTC. The whole variable domain, filled in from reference TRBV7-9 and TRBJ2-7, reads DTGVSQNPRHKITKRGQNVTFRCDPISEHNRLYWYRQTLGQGPEFLTYFQNEAQLEKSRLLSDRFSAERPKGSFSTLEIQRTEQGDSAMYLCASSYRAGRELASDEQYFGPGTRLTVT.

This chain links TRBV10-3 with TRBJ1-5; possible D gene TRBD1, 6 bases. Germline CDR1 is ENHRY and CDR2 is SYGVKD. The V gene lost 6 bases and the J gene lost 4 bases, with 13 bases spanning the gap. The CDR3 loop spans 14 amino acids. DNA for the CDR3: TGTGCCATCAGCTCCGGGACACGGAATCAGCCCCAGCATTTT. It specifies CAISSGTRNQPQHF.